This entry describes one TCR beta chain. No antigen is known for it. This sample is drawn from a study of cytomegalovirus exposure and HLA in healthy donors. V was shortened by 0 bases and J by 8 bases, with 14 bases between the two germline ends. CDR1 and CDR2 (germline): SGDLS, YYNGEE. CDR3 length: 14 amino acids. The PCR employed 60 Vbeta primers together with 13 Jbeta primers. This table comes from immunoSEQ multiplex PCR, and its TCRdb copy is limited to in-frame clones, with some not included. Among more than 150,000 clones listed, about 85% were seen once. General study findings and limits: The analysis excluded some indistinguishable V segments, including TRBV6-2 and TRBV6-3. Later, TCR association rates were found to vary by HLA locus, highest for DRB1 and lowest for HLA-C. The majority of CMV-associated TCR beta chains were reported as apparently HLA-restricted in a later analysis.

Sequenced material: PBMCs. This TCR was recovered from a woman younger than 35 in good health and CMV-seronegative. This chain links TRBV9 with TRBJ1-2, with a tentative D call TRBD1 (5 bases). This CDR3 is CASSVDPRAAGYTF. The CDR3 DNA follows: TGTGCCAGCAGCGTAGATCCCAGGGCAGCAGGCTACACCTTC. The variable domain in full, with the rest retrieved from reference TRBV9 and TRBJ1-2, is DSGVTQTPKHLITATGQRVTLRCSPRSGDLSVYWYQQSLDQGLQFLIQYYNGEERAKGNILERFSAQQFPDLHSELNLSSLELGDSALYFCASSVDPRAAGYTFGSGTRLTVV.